This T cell receptor beta chain was sequenced in a study of shared clonotypes between healthy human individuals. Across the study: CD4 naive and memory got three plates each, CD8 naive two, CD8 memory one.

Clones were read by immunoSEQ multiplex PCR, and TCRdb kept only the in-frame ones, dropping some. The sample records approximately 1.9 million clones, about 93% being singletons. Germline lookup yields CDR1 SGHTA and CDR2 FQGTGA. With V trimmed by 2 bases and J by 3 bases, 6 bases remained unmatched. The CDR3 runs to 15 residues. In regard to this clone: The antigen remains unidentified.

The study's findings and limits: About 5% of naive CD4 clonotypes were common to a handful of donors. Across subsets, estimated richness was generally greater for naive than for memory populations. The researchers took only blood, and tissue repertoires probably look different.

Terminally differentiated effector memory CD45RA+ cells were excluded by CCR7 positive selection of CD45RO-negative cells. Sequencing was done on a sample of naive CD8+ T cells from PBMCs. This receptor was identified in a man younger than 30 in good health. Some clones in this sample may be carry-over from other donors' samples. The chain recombines TRBV7-3 with TRBJ2-7, with 8 bases aligning to TRBD1. CDR3 in DNA: TGTGCCAGCAGCTTATATGGACAGGGTCTCTACGAGCAGTACTTC. Translation gives CASSLYGQGLYEQYF.